This record concerns one T cell receptor beta chain sequence. Antigen unknown. A read error may explain this, as a much larger clone is one base away. These data originate in a study of tumor and adjacent non-tumor tissue in lung cancer. Study overall: Each sample yielded 3.5 million to 4.5 million productive TCRbeta reads on average. Regarding the study as a whole: Normal lung showed higher cumulative top 100 clone frequency than tumor. Significantly higher TCR diversity was found in tumor than normal lung.

The library came from three nested PCR rounds adapted from ARM-PCR protocols. Using its own MiXCR run on the multiplex PCR reads, TCRdb lists one record per CDR3 protein. The sample contains 75,000 to 90,000 distinct CDR3 sequences, about 77% of which appear only once. The germline V gene has CDR1 MDHEN and CDR2 SYDVKM. This CDR3 contains 12 residues. The template was RNA from unsorted bulk tissue. This non-tumor lung sample came from over 3 cm beyond the tumor edge. This chain uses TRBV28 with TRBJ2-3, with D possibly TRBD2 on 6 matching bases. The specimen was distant non-tumor lung tissue. The clonotype originates from a woman aged 45-59 years with non-small cell lung cancer. CDR3 sequence reads: CASGGYTDMQYF. The CDR3, as DNA: TGTGCCAGTGGAGGGTACACAGATATGCAGTATTTT.